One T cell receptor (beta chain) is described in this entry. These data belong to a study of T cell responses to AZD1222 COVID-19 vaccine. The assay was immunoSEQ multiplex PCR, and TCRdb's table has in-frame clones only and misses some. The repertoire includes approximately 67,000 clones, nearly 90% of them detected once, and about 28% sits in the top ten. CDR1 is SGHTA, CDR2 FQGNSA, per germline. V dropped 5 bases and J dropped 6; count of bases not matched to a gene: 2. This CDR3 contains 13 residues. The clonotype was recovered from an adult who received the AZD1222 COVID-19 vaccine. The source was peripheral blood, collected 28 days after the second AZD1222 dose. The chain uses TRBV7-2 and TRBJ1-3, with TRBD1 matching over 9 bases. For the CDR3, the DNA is TGTGCCAGCAGCACACAGGGGGCAAACACCATATATTTT. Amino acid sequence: CASSTQGANTIYF.